This T cell receptor (beta chain) was recorded in a study of cytomegalovirus exposure and HLA in healthy donors. After removal of 6 bases from V and 16 bases from J, the junction contained 9 bases not matched to a gene. This CDR3 is 12 amino acids long. From germline, CDR1 is SGHAT and CDR2 FQNNGV. Primers for the PCR totalled 60 Vbeta and 13 Jbeta. Sequenced by immunoSEQ multiplex PCR; TCRdb stores in-frame clones only, minus some. The repertoire includes under 200,000 clones, about 65% of them detected once, and approximately 3% sits in the top ten. Donors consisted of healthy bone marrow donors. The receptor's source is a woman aged 25 to 39 in good health and CMV-seronegative. Sequenced: PBMCs. The rearrangement links TRBV11-2 to TRBJ2-1, with 10 bases lining up with TRBD2. The CDR3 nucleotides read TGTGCCAGCAGTCCTAGCGGGAGAAGAATTTTCTTC. Encoded protein: CASSPSGRRIFF.